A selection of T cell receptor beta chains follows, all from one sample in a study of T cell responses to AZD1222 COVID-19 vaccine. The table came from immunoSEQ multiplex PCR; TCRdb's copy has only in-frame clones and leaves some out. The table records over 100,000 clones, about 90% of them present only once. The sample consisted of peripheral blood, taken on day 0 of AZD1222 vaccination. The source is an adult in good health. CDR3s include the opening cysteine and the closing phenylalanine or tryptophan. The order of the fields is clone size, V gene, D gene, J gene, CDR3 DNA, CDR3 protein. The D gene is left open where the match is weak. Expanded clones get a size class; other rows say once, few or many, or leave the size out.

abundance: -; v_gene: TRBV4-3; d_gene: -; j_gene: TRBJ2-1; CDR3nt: TGCGCCAGCAGCCAAGACCGGAGCTCCTACAATGAGCAGTTCTTC; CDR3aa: CASSQDRSSYNEQFF
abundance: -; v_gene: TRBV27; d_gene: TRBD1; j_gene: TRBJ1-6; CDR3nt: TGTGCCAGCAGTAGCAACAGGGGACACTATAATTCACCCCTCCACTTT; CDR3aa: CASSSNRGHYNSPLHF
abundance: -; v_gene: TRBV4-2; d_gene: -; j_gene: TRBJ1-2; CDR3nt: TGTGCCAGCAGCCAAGAGGGGGTGAGTGGCTACACCTTC; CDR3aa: CASSQEGVSGYTF
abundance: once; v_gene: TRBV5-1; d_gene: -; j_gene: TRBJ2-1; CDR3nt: TGCGCCAGCAGAAAGGTTGGAGGTAGCTCCTACAATGAGCAGTTCTTC; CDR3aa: CASRKVGGSSYNEQFF
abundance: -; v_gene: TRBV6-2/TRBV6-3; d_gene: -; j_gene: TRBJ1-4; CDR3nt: TGTGCCAGCAGTTACGAGGACGGGGACGCAACTAATGAAAAACTGTTTTTT; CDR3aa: CASSYEDGDATNEKLFF
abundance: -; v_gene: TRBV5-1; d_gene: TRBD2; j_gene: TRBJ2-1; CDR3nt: TGCGCCAGCGGGGGACTAGCGGGAGATGGTAAAAATGAGCAGTTCTTC; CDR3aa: CASGGLAGDGKNEQFF
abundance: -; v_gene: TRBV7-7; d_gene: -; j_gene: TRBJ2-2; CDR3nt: TGTGCTAGCAGCATCGGCCCTGAAGGTACCGGGGAGCTGTTTTTT; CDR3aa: CASSIGPEGTGELFF
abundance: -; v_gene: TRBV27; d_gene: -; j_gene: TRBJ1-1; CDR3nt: TGTGCCAGCAGTTTCCATCTGAGCGCTGAAGCTTTCTTT; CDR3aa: CASSFHLSAEAFF
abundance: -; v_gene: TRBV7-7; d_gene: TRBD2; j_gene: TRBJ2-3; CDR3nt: TGTGCTAGCAGCTTAGGAGGGAGCGGGGAAACAGATACGCAGTATTTT; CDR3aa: CASSLGGSGETDTQYF
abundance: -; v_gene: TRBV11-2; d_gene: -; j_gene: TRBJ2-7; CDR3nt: TGTGCCAGCAGCCTCGACTACTTCTACGAGCAGTACTTC; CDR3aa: CASSLDYFYEQYF
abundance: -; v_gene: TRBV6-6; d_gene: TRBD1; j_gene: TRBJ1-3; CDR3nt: TGTGCCAGCAGTTCACAGGGGGTAGCTGGAAACACCATATATTTT; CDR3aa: CASSSQGVAGNTIYF
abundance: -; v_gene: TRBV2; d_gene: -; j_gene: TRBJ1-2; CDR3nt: TGTGCCAGCAGTGAGACAGTCTATGGCTACACCTTC; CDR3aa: CASSETVYGYTF